Following are 18 T cell receptor beta chains from one sample sequenced in a study of control samples from healthy donors and cancer patients. Clones were read by immunoSEQ multiplex PCR, and TCRdb kept only the in-frame ones, dropping some. The sample contains fewer than 200,000 clones, around 93% of which appear only once. The sequenced material came from blood. These receptors all come from a young man in good health.

The CDR3 DNA sequence: TGTGCCAGCAGTTTTACAGGGTCTAGCTCCTACGAGCAGTACTTC. Its translation: CASSFTGSSSYEQYF. The rearrangement uses TRBV6-5 and TRBJ2-7, with a possible D match to TRBD1 (6 bases). V was shortened by 4 bases and J by 0 bases, with 13 bases between the two germline ends. The CDR3 has 15 residues. From germline, CDR1 is MNHEY and CDR2 SVGAGI.

This chain joins TRBV6-4 and TRBJ2-1; 12 bases agree with TRBD2. V was clipped by 5 bases and J by 4 bases; unmatched bases: 6. Per the germline V gene, CDR1 is MRHNA and CDR2 is SNTAGT. There are 16 residues in the CDR3. The CDR3 DNA follows: TGTGCCAGCAGTCCTATAGGGACTAGCGGGTACAATGAGCAGTTCTTC. It yields the protein CASSPIGTSGYNEQFF.

This chain uses TRBV2 with TRBJ1-2; possible D gene TRBD1, 6 bases. The germline gives CDR1 SNHLY, CDR2 FYNNEI. Trimming removed 4 bases at V and 4 bases at J, with 13 bases between. The CDR3 spans 14 residues. The CDR3 region is CASSASTGPYGYTF. As DNA, the CDR3 is TGTGCCAGCAGTGCCTCGACAGGACCCTATGGCTACACCTTC.

The gene calls are TRBV12-5 and TRBJ2-1; D remains ambiguous. CDR1 LGHNT and CDR2 FRNRAP come from the germline V gene. This CDR3 spans 11 amino acids. The V end lost 9 bases, the J end lost 3 bases, and 6 bases lay between the germline ends. The CDR3 DNA is TGTGCTAGCGGCGTCTACAATGAGCAGTTCTTC. Protein product: CASGVYNEQFF.

The rearrangement uses TRBV20-1 and TRBJ2-2; 14 bases line up with TRBD2. J lost 6 bases, V lost 3 bases, and 12 bases had no gene match. The CDR3 loop spans 18 amino acids. Germline assignment: CDR1 DFQATT and CDR2 SNEGSKA (reference sequence). CDR3 region: CSASSGLAGGTEAGELFF. The CDR3 DNA reads as TGCAGTGCTAGTTCTGGACTAGCGGGGGGTACAGAGGCCGGGGAGCTGTTTTTT.

This sequence joins TRBV24-1 and TRBJ1-5, with D maybe TRBD1 (5 bases). CDR1 and CDR2 (germline): KGHDR, SFDVKD. Trimming shortened V by 3 bases and J by 7 bases, and 12 bases separated the two germline ends. The CDR3 runs 14 residues. This CDR3 is CATSDRGAGQPQHF. As DNA, the CDR3 is TGTGCCACCAGTGATCGAGGGGCAGGGCAGCCCCAGCATTTT.

The CDR3 loop is CASSQVPGTGDYGYTF. The CDR3 DNA follows: TGCGCCAGCAGCCAAGTCCCCGGGACAGGGGACTATGGCTACACCTTC. V usage is TRBV4-1 and J usage is TRBJ1-2; 10 bases align to TRBD1. Germline assignment: CDR1 MGHRA and CDR2 YSYEKL. The CDR3 runs to 16 residues. V shed 1 base, J shed 3 bases, and the junction held 5 bases outside the gene matches.

The chain uses TRBV7-2 and TRBJ1-3; D gene unclear. Germline CDR1 and CDR2: SGHTA and FQGNSA. V dropped 1 base and J dropped 0 bases, with 7 bases sitting between them. The CDR3 runs to 15 residues. The CDR3 DNA reads as TGTGCCAGCAGCTTAGTACGGTTCTCTGGAAACACCATATATTTT. It is translated as CASSLVRFSGNTIYF.

The gene calls are TRBV5-6 and TRBJ2-1; 10 bases match TRBD2. The CDR3 runs to 17 residues. V trimming: 0 bases; J trimming: 0 bases; junction bases outside the gene matches: 3. Germline V CDR1 and CDR2: SGHDT, YYEEEE. CDR3 nucleotide sequence: TGTGCCAGCAGCTTGGTCCTAGCGGGGGTCTCCTACAATGAGCAGTTCTTC. It encodes CASSLVLAGVSYNEQFF.

J is TRBJ1-1 and V is TRBV18; D might be TRBD1 (5 bases). The germline V and J ends were trimmed by 3 bases and 2 bases, with 10 bases remaining between them. Germline V gives CDR1 KGHSH, CDR2 LQKENI. The CDR3 is 14 amino acids. The CDR3 DNA reads TGTGCCAGCTCACCGGGACTCGGAAACACTGAAGCTTTCTTT. This codes for CASSPGLGNTEAFF.

This chain uses TRBV2 with TRBJ2-7; the match to TRBD1 covers 10 bases. The CDR3 is made up of 14 amino acids. Germline CDR1 SNHLY, CDR2 FYNNEI. With 9 bases clipped from V and 4 bases from J, the junction kept 9 bases outside the gene matches. The CDR3 loop is CASSFGTGEYEQYF. The CDR3 bases are TGTGCCAGTTCCTTCGGGACAGGGGAATACGAGCAGTACTTC.

This clone ranks as medium-sized. The chain combines TRBV3-1 (or the pseudogene TRBV3-2) with TRBJ1-2, with D maybe TRBD1 (6 bases). There are 15 residues in the CDR3. Deletions cut 1 base from V and 0 bases from J, with 9 bases between. Germline V CDR1 and CDR2: LGHDT, YNNKEL (reference sequence). For the CDR3, the DNA is TGTGCCAGCAGCCAAGTAGCAGGGGCTAACTATGGCTACACCTTC. As protein: CASSQVAGANYGYTF.

The rearrangement links TRBV2 to TRBJ2-1, with 14 bases that match TRBD2. The CDR3 runs 16 residues. Germline CDR1 and CDR2: SNHLY and FYNNEI. The V segment lost 6 bases and the J segment 6 bases; nucleotides outside the gene matches: 7. As DNA, the CDR3 is TGTGCCAGCAGGCCGACTAGCGGGGGGGCGGGCAATGAGCAGTTCTTC. Its translation: CASRPTSGGAGNEQFF.

This chain links TRBV5-1 with TRBJ1-2; tentatively, D is TRBD1 (5 bases). The CDR3 length is 15 residues. Trimming removed 0 bases at V and 4 bases at J, with 13 bases between. Germline values: CDR1 SGHRS, CDR2 YFSETQ. The CDR3: CASSLGDPSGYGYTF. CDR3 coding DNA: TGCGCCAGCAGCTTGGGGGACCCCTCCGGCTATGGCTACACCTTC.

The chain couples TRBV4-2 to TRBJ1-3; D uncertain. The CDR3 covers 15 residues. V lost 1 base, J lost 0 bases, and 7 bases lay in between. CDR1 and CDR2 (germline): LGHNA, YNFKEQ. CDR3: CASSQVKFSGNTIYF. In nucleotides, the CDR3 is TGTGCCAGCAGCCAAGTGAAGTTCTCTGGAAACACCATATATTTT.

This chain links TRBV3-1 (or the pseudogene TRBV3-2) with TRBJ2-1, with D perhaps matching TRBD1 or TRBD2 (6 bases each). The germline CDR1 and CDR2 sequences are LGHDT and YNNKEL (reference sequence). V lost 4 bases to trimming and J lost 6 bases, with 16 bases between them. CDR3 length equals 15 residues. The CDR3 bases are TGTGCCAGCAGCCCCTTTGGGGGGCTCCGCAATGAGCAGTTCTTC. Amino acids: CASSPFGGLRNEQFF.

This clone is a singleton in its sample. V usage is TRBV28 and J usage is TRBJ1-2, with D uncertain. Trimming took 1 base from V and 2 from J, leaving 8 bases between them. The CDR3 runs to 14 residues. CDR1 is MDHEN and CDR2 is SYDVKM in the germline V gene. This chain's CDR3 is CASSLSAVNYGYTF. CDR3 nucleotides: TGTGCCAGCAGTTTATCTGCAGTGAACTATGGCTACACCTTC.

This clone appeared a single time. This chain links TRBV7-2 with TRBJ2-1; 7 bases line up with TRBD1. Germline V gene sequence: CDR1 SGHTA, CDR2 FQGNSA. This CDR3 has 14 residues. Trimming took 8 bases from V and 4 from J; bases not matched to a gene: 8. The CDR3 nucleotides read TGTGCCAGCTTAGGGGACAGAATGTACAATGAGCAGTTCTTC. It codes for CASLGDRMYNEQFF.